This T cell receptor beta chain was identified during a study of T cell responses to AZD1222 COVID-19 vaccine (dated by TCRdb to the early 2020s). The study in broad terms: AZD1222 recipients given second doses at about 4 weeks or at about 12 weeks were pooled, since spike-specific TCR depth and breadth were not found to differ between the two schedules. A total of 230 or so trial participants underwent TCR sequencing, of whom about 200 received two doses of AZD1222 and 26 received two doses of the MenACWY control vaccine. Enrollment into the trials was organized by age into subgroups of 18-55, 56-69 and 70-plus years, and those subgroups contained 148, 28 and 57 TCR-sequenced participants, respectively. Summary of the overall study and its limitations: A significant rise in spike-specific TCR breadth and depth was observed after two AZD1222 doses relative to day 0 and relative to MenACWY recipients. The 56-69-year group was small, and its depth increase did not reach significance, likely because of low power. Because no day 14 peak-response samples were available, the repertoires could be characterized only after the peak T cell response. Epitopes outside the regions mutated in the B.1.351 and B.1.1.7 variants were reportedly recognized by nearly half of the unique spike-specific TCRs. Most participants were white British and females outnumbered males, and the authors suggested that clonal diversity may have been underestimated. The vaccine-associated CD4 TCRs covered the entire spike protein, and the dominant responses fell in regions 160-218 and 743-854. Conclusions about previously exposed vaccinees were limited because only a handful of AZD1222 recipients were SARS-CoV-2 seropositive at baseline.

The CDR3 regions of human TCRbeta chains were analyzed by immunosequencing. The authors processed their data as follows. TCRs in the repertoires were matched against a reference library of SARS-CoV-2-specific TCRs that had been generated with the MIRA antigen-specificity platform. Breadth meant the fraction of unique TCRs that were SARS-CoV-2-associated, whereas depth meant the fraction of total T cells that were SARS-CoV-2-associated. Using the MIRA data, each spike-specific TCR was mapped to the spike region that the TCR reacts to and placed in a CD4 or CD8 class. Log10-transformed breadth and depth values were compared by one-way ANOVA with Sidak's multiple comparisons tests. As stored in TCRdb, this immuneACCESS dataset retains in-frame rearrangements with V and J assigned. A fraction of the clones does not appear; measured against another copy, unresolved V genes explain less than half of the discrepancy, and the remainder lacks a known reason. The V and J calls and the clone size are those of that table, but D and trimming were determined from the DNA. Present in this sample are 120,000 to 150,000 clones, roughly 90% of which were seen just once. The ten largest clones add up to about 3% of the sample.

V is clipped by 7 bases and J by 0 bases, and the sequence between their germline boundaries is 7 bases long. The germline V gene (reference sequence) supplies CDR1 GTSNPN and CDR2 SVGIG. The CDR3 sequence holds 13 residues, the cysteine and phenylalanine included. Just the 39-base CDR3 DNA is kept, in frame starting at base 1. The sample's time point label, in plain terms: baseline before first vaccination. Vaccinee samples were obtained from the UK trials COV001 and COV002, which included a single-blind randomized controlled phase 2/3 trial of AZD1222 (ChAdOx1 nCoV-19) in healthy adults. For TCRbeta chain sequencing, PBMC samples from trial participants were taken at day 0 and at day 28 after the second dose. With regard to this clone: What antigen it recognizes has not been identified. Base qualities are not at hand, and no much larger clone is one base apart.

The sequences come from peripheral blood, collected on day 0 of AZD1222 vaccination. This TCR came from an adult in good health. The V and J segments used are TRBV30 and TRBJ2-6, with the D gene uncertain. The CDR3: CAYHFSGANVLTF. The DNA sequence is as follows: TGTGCCTACCACTTCTCTGGGGCCAACGTCCTGACTTTC.